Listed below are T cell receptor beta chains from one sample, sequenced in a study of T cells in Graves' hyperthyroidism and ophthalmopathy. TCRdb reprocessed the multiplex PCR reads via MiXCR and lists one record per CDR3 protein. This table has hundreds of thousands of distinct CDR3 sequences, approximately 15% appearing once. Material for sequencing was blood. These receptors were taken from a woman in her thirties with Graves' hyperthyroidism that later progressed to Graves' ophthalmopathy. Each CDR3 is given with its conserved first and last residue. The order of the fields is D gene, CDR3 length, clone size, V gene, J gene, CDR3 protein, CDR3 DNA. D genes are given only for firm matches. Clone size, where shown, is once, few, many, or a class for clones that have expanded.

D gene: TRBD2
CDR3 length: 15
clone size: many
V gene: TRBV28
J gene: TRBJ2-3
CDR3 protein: CASSLPSGSPNTQYF
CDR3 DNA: TGTGCCAGCAGTTTGCCCAGCGGGAGTCCGAATACGCAGTATTTT

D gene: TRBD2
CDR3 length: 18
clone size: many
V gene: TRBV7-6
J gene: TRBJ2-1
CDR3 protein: CASSLISGTSGRGNEQFF
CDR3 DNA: TGTGCCAGCAGCTTAATTAGTGGGACTAGCGGGAGGGGGAATGAGCAGTTCTTC

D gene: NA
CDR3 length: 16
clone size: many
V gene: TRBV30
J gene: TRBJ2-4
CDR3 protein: CDSQISGVLAKNIQYF
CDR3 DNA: TGTGACTCCCAGATTTCAGGGGTGCTAGCCAAAAACATTCAGTACTTC

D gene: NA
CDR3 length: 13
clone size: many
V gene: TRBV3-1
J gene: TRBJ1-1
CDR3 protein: CASSQVQYTEAFF
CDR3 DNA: TGTGCCAGCAGCCAAGTTCAGTACACTGAAGCTTTCTTT

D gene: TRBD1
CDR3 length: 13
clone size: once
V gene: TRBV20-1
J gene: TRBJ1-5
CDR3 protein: CSATQGAEQPQHF
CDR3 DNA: TGCAGTGCGACACAGGGGGCGGAACAGCCCCAGCATTTT

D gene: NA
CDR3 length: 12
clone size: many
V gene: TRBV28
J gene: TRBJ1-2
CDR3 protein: CASSPQVYGYTF
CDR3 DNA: TGTGCCAGCAGTCCACAGGTTTATGGCTACACCTTC

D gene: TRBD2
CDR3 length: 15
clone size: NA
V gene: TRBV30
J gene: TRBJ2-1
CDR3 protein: CAWSVDGRVYNEQFF
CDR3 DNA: TGTGCCTGGAGTGTAGACGGGAGGGTCTACAATGAGCAGTTCTTC

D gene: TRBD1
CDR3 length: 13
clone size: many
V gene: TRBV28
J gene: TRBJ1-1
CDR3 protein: CASSSGQGFVAFF
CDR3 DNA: TGTGCCAGCAGTTCGGGACAGGGATTTGTGGCTTTCTTT

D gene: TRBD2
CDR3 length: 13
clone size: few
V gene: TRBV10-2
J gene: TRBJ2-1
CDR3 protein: CASPAGSYNEQFF
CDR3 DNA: TGCGCCAGCCCAGCGGGGTCCTACAATGAGCAGTTCTTC

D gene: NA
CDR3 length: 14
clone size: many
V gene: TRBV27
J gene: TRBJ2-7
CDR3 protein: CATCIAALSYEQYF
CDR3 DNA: TGTGCCACATGCATAGCGGCTCTCTCCTACGAGCAGTACTTC

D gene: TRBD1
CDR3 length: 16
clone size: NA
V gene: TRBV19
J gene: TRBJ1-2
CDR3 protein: CASSTYSGTGDYGYTF
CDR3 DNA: TGTGCCAGTAGTACTTACTCCGGGACAGGGGACTATGGCTACACCTTC

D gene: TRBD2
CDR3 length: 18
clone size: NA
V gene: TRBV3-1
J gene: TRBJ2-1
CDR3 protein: CASSQEISAGGPYNEQFF
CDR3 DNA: TGTGCCAGCAGCCAAGAAATCTCCGCGGGAGGGCCCTACAATGAGCAGTTCTTC

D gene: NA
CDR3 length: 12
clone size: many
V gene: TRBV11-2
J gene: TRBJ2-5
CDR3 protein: CASSLHQETQYF
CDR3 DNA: TGTGCCAGCAGCTTACACCAAGAGACCCAGTACTTC

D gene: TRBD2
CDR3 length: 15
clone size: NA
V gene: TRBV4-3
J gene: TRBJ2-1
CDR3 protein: CASSQDGGGYNEQFF
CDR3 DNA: TGCGCCAGCAGCCAGGACGGCGGGGGGTACAATGAGCAGTTCTTC

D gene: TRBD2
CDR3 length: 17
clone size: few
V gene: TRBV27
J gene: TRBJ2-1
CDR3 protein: CASSLSGAGGRYNEQFF
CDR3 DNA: TGTGCCAGCAGTTTATCAGGAGCGGGAGGGCGTTACAATGAGCAGTTCTTC

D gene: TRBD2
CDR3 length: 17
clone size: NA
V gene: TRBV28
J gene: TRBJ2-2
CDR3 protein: CASSLWFSGKDTGELFF
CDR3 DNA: TGTGCCAGCAGTTTATGGTTTAGCGGGAAGGACACCGGGGAGCTGTTTTTT

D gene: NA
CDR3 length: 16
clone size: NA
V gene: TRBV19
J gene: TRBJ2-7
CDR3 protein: CASSTLGGIPLYEQYF
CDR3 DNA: TGTGCCAGTAGTACCCTTGGCGGGATCCCCCTCTACGAGCAGTACTTC

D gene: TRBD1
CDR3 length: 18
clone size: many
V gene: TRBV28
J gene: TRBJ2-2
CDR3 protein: CASSTLYPGTGSTGELFF
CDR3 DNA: TGTGCCAGCAGTACATTATACCCCGGGACAGGCTCCACCGGGGAGCTGTTTTTT

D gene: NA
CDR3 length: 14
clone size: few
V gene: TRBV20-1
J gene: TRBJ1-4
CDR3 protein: CSARVGQGNEKLFF
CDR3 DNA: TGCAGTGCTAGAGTTGGTCAGGGGAATGAAAAACTGTTTTTT

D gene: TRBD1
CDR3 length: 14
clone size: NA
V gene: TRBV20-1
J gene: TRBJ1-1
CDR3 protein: CSAMDRGRDTEAFF
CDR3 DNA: TGCAGTGCTATGGACAGGGGGAGGGACACTGAAGCTTTCTTT

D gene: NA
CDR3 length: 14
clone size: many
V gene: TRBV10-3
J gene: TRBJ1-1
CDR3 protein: CAISEQGRNTEAFF
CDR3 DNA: TGTGCCATCAGTGAACAAGGGAGGAACACTGAAGCTTTCTTT

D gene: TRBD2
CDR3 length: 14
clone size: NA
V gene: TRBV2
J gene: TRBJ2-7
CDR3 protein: CASSGLAATYEQYF
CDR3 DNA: TGTGCCAGCAGTGGACTAGCGGCCACCTACGAGCAGTACTTC

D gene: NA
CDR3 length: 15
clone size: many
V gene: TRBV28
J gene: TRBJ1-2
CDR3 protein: CASSSQAGGKGGYTF
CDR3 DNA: TGTGCCAGCAGTTCTCAGGCAGGAGGGAAGGGTGGCTACACCTTC

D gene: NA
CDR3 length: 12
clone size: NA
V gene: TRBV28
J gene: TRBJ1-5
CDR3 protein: CASRSQGQPQHF
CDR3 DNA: TGTGCCAGCAGATCCCAGGGCCAGCCCCAGCATTTT

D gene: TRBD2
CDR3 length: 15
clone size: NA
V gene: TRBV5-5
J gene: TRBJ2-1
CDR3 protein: CASSFGAGVGNEQFF
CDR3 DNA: TGTGCCAGCAGCTTCGGGGCGGGAGTAGGTAATGAGCAGTTCTTC

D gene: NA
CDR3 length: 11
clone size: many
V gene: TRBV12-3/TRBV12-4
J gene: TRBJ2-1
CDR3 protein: CASSFSGEQFF
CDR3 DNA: TGTGCCAGCAGTTTTTCGGGCGAGCAGTTCTTC

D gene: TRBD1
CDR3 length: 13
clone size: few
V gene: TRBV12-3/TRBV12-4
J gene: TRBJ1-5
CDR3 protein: CASRNRGDKPQHF
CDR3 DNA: TGTGCCAGCAGGAACAGGGGGGATAAGCCCCAGCATTTT

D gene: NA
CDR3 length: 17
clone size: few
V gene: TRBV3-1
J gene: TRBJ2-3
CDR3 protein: CASSQDGFLRESDTQYF
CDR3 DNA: TGTGCCAGCAGCCAAGATGGTTTCCTTAGGGAGTCAGATACGCAGTATTTT

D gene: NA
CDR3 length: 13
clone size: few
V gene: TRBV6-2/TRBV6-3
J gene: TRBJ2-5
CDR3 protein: CASSKGPGETQYF
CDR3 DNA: TGTGCCAGCAGTAAAGGACCGGGAGAGACCCAGTACTTC

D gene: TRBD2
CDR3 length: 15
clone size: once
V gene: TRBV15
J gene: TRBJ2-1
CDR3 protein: CATSSRLAENNEQFF
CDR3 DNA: TGTGCCACCAGCAGCCGACTAGCGGAGAACAATGAGCAGTTCTTC

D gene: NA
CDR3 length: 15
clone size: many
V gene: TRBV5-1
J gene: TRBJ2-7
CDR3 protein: CASSEGQIGSYEQYF
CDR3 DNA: TGCGCCAGCAGCGAAGGACAGATAGGATCCTACGAGCAGTACTTC

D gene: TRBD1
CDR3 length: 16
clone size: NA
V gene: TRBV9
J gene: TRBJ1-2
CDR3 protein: CASSARTGGEGYGYTF
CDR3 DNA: TGTGCCAGCAGCGCCCGGACAGGGGGCGAGGGCTATGGCTACACCTTC

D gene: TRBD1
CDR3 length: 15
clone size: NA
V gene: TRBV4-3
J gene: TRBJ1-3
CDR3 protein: CASSQGQGSGNTIYF
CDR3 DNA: TGCGCCAGCAGCCAAGGACAGGGTTCTGGAAACACCATATATTTT

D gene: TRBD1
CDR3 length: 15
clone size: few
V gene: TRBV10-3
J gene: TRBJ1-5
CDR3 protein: CAISNSGTGDQPQHF
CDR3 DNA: TGTGCCATCAGTAATTCCGGGACAGGGGATCAGCCCCAGCATTTT

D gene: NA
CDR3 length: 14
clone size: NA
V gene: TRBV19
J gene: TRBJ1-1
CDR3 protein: CASRDGTWNTEAFF
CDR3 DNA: TGTGCCAGTAGGGACGGGACATGGAACACTGAAGCTTTCTTT

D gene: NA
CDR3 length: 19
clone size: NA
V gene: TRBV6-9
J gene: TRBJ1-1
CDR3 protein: CASSYSWRDTLPLNTEAFF
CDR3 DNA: TGTGCCAGCAGTTATAGTTGGAGAGACACCTTACCCCTGAACACTGAAGCTTTCTTT

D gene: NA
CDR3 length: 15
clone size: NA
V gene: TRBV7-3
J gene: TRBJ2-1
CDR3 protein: CASSLSRGGANEQFF
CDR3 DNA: TGTGCCAGCAGCTTAAGCCGGGGCGGGGCCAATGAGCAGTTCTTC

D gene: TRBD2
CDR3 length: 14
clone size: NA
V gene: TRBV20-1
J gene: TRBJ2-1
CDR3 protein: CSARATSGINEQFF
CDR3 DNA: TGCAGTGCTAGAGCGACTAGCGGGATCAATGAGCAGTTCTTC

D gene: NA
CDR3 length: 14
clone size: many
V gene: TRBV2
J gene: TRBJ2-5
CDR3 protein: CASSEGRPGETQYF
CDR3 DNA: TGTGCCAGCAGTGAAGGGAGGCCAGGGGAGACCCAGTACTTC

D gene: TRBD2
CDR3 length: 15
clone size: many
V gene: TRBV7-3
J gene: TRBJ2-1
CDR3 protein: CASSFEAGGDDEQFF
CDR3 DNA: TGTGCCAGCAGCTTCGAGGCGGGAGGAGACGATGAGCAGTTCTTC

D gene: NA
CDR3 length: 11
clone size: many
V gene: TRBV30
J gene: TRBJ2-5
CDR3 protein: CAWSVAETQYF
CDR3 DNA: TGTGCCTGGAGTGTAGCCGAGACCCAGTACTTC

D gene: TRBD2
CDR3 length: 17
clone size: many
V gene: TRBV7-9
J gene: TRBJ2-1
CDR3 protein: CASTKPLREGLSNEQFF
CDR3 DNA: TGTGCCAGCACCAAGCCCCTACGGGAGGGCCTTTCCAATGAGCAGTTCTTC

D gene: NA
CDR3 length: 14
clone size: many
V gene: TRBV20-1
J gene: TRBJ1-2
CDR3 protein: CSARPHGGEPGYTF
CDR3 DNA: TGCAGTGCTAGACCCCATGGGGGGGAGCCTGGCTACACCTTC

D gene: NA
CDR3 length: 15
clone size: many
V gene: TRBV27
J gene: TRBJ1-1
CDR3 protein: CASSLIPGPNTEAFF
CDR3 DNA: TGTGCCAGCAGTTTAATCCCCGGGCCGAACACTGAAGCTTTCTTT

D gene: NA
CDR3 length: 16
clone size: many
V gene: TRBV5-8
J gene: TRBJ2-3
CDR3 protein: CASSKPGGQPADTQYF
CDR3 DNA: TGTGCCAGCAGCAAACCCGGGGGACAACCCGCAGATACGCAGTATTTT

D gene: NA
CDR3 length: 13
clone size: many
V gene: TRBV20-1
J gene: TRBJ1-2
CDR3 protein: CSALAGGKGGYTF
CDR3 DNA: TGCAGTGCCCTCGCGGGGGGCAAGGGGGGCTACACCTTC

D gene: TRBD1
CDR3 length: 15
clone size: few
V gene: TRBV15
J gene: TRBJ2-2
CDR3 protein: CATSRGQTYTGELFF
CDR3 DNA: TGTGCCACCAGCAGGGGACAGACCTACACCGGGGAGCTGTTTTTT

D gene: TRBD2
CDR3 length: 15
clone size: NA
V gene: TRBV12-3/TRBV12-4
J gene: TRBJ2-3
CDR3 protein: CASSSSGGRGDTQYF
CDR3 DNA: TGTGCCAGCAGTTCTAGCGGGGGCAGAGGGGATACGCAGTATTTT

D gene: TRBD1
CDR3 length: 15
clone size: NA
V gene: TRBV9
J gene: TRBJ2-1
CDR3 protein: CTSSVGTGAYNEQFF
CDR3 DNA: TGTACCAGCAGCGTAGGGACAGGGGCCTACAATGAGCAGTTCTTC

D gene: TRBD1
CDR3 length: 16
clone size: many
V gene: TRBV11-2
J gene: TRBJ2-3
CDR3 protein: CASSDAGTGITDTQYF
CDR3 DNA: TGTGCCAGCAGCGATGCCGGGACAGGCATCACAGATACGCAGTATTTT

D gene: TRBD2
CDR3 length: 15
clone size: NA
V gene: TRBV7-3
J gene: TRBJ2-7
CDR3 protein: CASSLPRTRTNEQYF
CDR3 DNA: TGTGCCAGCAGCTTACCCCGGACTAGGACGAACGAGCAGTACTTC